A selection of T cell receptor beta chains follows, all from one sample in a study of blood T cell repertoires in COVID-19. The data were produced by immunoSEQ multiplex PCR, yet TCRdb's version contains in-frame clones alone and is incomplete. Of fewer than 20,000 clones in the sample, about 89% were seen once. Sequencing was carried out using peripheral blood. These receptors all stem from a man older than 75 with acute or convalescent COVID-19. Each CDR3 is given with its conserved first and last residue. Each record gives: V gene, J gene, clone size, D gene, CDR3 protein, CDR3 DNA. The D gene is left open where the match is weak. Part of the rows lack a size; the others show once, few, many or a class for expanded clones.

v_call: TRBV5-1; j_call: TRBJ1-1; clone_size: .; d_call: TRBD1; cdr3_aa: CASSLATGGGTEAFF; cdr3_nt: TGCGCCAGCAGCTTGGCCACAGGGGGAGGCACTGAAGCTTTCTTT
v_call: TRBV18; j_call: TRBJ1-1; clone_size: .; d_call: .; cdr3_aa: CASSPQGEGTEAFF; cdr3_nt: TGTGCCAGCTCGCCGCAGGGCGAAGGGACTGAAGCTTTCTTT
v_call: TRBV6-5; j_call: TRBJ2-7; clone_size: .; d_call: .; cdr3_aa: CASTTVEGTYEQYF; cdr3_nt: TGTGCCAGCACCACCGTGGAGGGAACTTACGAGCAGTACTTC
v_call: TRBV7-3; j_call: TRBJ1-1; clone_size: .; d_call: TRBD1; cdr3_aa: CASRSPGQSEAFF; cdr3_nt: TGTGCCAGCAGATCTCCGGGACAGTCTGAAGCTTTCTTT
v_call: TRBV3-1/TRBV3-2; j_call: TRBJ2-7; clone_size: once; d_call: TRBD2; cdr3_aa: CASSQDRGLAGDYEQYF; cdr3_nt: TGTGCCAGCAGCCAAGATCGTGGGCTAGCGGGAGACTACGAGCAGTACTTC
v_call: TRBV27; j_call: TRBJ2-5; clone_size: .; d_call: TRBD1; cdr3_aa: CASSFQGASWETQYF; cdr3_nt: TGTGCCAGCAGTTTCCAGGGGGCATCTTGGGAGACCCAGTACTTC
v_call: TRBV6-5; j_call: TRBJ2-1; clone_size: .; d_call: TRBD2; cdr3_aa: CASSYSTSGAGHEQFF; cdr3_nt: TGTGCCAGCAGTTACTCGACCAGCGGGGCCGGGCATGAGCAGTTCTTC
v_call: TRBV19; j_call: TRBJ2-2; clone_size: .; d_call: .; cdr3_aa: CASSIVSGGELFF; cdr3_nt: TGTGCCAGTAGTATAGTTTCGGGCGGGGAGCTGTTTTTT
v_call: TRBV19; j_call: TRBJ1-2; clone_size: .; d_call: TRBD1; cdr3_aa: CASSTRTGGNYGYTF; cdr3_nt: TGTGCCAGTAGTACCCGGACAGGGGGTAACTATGGCTACACCTTC
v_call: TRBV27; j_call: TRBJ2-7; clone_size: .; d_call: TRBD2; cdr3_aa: CASSALAGIYEQYF; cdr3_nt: TGTGCCAGCAGTGCCCTAGCGGGGATCTACGAGCAGTACTTC
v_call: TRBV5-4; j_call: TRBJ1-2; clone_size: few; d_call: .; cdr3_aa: CASSNRQVNYGYTF; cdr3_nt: TGTGCCAGCAGCAACCGACAGGTGAACTATGGCTACACCTTC
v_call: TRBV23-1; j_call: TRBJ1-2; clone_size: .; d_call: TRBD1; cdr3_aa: CASSQLMRPRQGGGRGYTF; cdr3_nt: TGCGCCAGCAGTCAACTGATGCGCCCTCGGCAGGGGGGCGGTCGTGGCTACACCTTC
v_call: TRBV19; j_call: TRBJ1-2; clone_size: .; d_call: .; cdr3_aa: CASSIVSYGDSPVANTF; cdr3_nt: TGTGCCAGTAGTATAGTAAGCTACGGAGACAGCCCCGTAGCCAACACCTTC
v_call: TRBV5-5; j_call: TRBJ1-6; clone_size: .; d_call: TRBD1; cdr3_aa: CASSSLTGRNSPLHF; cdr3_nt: TGTGCCAGCAGCTCCTTGACAGGGAGGAATTCACCCCTCCACTTT
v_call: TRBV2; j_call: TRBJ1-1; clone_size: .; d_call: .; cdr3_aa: CASSDALGGDSLNF; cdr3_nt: TGTGCCAGCAGTGATGCACTCGGGGGGGACTCACTTAACTTT
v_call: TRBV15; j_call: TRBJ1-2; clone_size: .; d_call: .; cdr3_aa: CATSKSLDPNARDYGYTF; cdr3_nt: TGTGCCACCAGCAAATCACTGGATCCAAATGCGAGGGACTATGGCTACACCTTC
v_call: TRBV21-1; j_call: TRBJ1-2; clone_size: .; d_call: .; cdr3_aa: CASSIPRGRNYGYTF; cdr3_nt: TGTGCCAGCAGCATCCCCAGGGGGCGAAACTATGGCTACACCTTC
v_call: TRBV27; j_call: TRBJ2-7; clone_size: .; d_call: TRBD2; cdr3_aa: CASRDPLKAGGRYEQYF; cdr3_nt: TGTGCCAGCAGGGACCCTTTGAAAGCGGGAGGGAGGTACGAGCAGTACTTC
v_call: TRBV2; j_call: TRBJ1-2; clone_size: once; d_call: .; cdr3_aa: CASSLGEESPYTF; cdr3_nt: TGTGCCAGCAGTTTGGGAGAGGAATCGCCCTACACCTTC
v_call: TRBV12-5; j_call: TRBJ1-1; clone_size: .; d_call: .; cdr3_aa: CASRSAGATEAFF; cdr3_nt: TGTGCTAGTCGCTCGGCAGGGGCTACTGAAGCTTTCTTT
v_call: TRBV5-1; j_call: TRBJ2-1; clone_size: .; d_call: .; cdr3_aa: CASSLVVATNEQFF; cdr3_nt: TGCGCCAGCAGCTTGGTGGTAGCGACCAATGAGCAGTTCTTC
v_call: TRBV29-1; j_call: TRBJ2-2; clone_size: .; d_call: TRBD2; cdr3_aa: CSVQSSGGPGELFF; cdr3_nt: TGCAGCGTTCAGTCCAGCGGGGGACCCGGGGAGCTGTTTTTT
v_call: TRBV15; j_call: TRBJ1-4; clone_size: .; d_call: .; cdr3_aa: CATSRVAGGDNEKLFF; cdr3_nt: TGTGCCACCAGCAGAGTTGCGGGGGGCGATAATGAAAAACTGTTTTTT
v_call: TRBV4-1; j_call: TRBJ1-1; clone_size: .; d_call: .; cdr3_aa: CASSHRQLMNTEAFF; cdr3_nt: TGCGCCAGCAGCCATAGACAACTCATGAACACTGAAGCTTTCTTT
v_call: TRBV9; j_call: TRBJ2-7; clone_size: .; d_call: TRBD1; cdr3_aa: CASSSGQDHEQYF; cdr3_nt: TGTGCCAGCAGCTCAGGACAGGACCACGAGCAGTACTTC
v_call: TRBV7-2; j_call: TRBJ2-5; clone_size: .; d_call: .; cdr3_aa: CASTLLGAAQETQYF; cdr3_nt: TGTGCCAGCACCTTGTTGGGGGCTGCCCAAGAGACCCAGTACTTC
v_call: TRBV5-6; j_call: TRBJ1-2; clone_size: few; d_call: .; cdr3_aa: CASSLDFIGGDFGYTF; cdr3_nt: TGTGCCAGCAGCTTGGATTTCATTGGCGGGGACTTTGGCTACACCTTC
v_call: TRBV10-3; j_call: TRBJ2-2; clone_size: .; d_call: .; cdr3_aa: CAARSQGNTGELFF; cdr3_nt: TGTGCCGCCAGGTCACAGGGGAACACCGGGGAGCTGTTTTTT
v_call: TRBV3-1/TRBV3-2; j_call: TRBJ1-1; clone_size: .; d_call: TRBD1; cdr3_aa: CASSLGQQNTEAFF; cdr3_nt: TGTGCCAGCAGCCTGGGACAGCAGAACACTGAAGCTTTCTTT
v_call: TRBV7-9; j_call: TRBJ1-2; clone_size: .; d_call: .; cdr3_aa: CASSAPEDRYGYTF; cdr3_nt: TGTGCCAGCAGCGCTCCGGAGGACCGATATGGCTACACCTTC
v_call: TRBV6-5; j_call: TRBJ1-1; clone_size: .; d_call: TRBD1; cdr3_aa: CASSYPQTGEAEAFF; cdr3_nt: TGTGCCAGCAGTTACCCCCAGACAGGGGAGGCTGAAGCTTTCTTT